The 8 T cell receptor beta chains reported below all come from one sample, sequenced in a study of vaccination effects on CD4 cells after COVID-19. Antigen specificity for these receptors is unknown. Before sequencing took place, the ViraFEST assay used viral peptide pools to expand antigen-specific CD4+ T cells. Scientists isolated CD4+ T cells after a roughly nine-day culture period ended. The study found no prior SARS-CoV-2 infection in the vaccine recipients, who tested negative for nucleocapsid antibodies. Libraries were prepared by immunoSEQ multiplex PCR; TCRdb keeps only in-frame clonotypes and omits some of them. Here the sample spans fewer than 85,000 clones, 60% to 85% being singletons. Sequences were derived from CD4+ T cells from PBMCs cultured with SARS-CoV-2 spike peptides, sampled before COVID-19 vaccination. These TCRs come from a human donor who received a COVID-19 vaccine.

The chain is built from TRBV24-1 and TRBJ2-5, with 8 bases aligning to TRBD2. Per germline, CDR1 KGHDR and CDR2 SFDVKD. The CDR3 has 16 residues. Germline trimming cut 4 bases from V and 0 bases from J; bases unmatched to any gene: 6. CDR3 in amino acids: CATSDPGGEYQETQYF. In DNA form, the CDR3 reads TGTGCCACCAGTGACCCGGGAGGGGAGTACCAAGAGACCCAGTACTTC.

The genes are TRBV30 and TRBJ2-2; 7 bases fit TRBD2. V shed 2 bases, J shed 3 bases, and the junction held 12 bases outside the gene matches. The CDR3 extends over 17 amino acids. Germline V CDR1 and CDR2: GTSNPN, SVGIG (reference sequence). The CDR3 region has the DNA TGTGCCTGGAGTCGAACTGGGCGGGGGAAACACACCGGGGAGCTGTTTTTT. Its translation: CAWSRTGRGKHTGELFF.

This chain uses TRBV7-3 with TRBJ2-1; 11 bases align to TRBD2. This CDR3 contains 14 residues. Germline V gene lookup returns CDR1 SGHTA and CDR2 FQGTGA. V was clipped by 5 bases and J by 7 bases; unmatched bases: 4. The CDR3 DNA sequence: TGTGCCAGCAGCCTAGCGGGGGGCACAAATGAGCAGTTCTTC. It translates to CASSLAGGTNEQFF.

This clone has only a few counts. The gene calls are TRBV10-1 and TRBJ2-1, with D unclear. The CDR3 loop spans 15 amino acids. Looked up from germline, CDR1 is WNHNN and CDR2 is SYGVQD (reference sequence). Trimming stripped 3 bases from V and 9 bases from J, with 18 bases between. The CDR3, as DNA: TGCGCCAGCAGTGACGGAGAGACACCGGATGGTGAGCAGTTCTTC. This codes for CASSDGETPDGEQFF.

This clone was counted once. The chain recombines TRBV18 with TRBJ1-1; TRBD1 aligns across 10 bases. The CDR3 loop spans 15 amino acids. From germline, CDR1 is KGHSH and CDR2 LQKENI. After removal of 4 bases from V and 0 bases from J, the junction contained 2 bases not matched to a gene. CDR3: CASSQGTGVNTEAFF. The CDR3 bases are TGTGCCAGCTCACAGGGGACAGGGGTGAACACTGAAGCTTTCTTT.

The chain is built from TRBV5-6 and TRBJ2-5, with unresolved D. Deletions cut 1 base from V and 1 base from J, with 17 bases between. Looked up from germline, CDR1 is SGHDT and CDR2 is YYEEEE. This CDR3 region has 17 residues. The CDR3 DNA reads TGTGCCAGCAGCTTGTTCATAGTCCGCGTCGGCCAAGAGACCCAGTACTTC. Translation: CASSLFIVRVGQETQYF.

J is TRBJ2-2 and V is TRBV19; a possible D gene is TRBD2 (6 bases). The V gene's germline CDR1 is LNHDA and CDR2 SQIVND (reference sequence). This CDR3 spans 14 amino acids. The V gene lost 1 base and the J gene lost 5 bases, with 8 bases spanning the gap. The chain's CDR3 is CASSIAGGTGELFF. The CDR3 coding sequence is TGTGCCAGTAGTATAGCCGGAGGGACCGGGGAGCTGTTTTTT.

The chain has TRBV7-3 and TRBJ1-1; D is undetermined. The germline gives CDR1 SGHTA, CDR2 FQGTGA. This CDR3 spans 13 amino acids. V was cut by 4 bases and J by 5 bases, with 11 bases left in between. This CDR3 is CASSSTIATEAFF. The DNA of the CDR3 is TGTGCCAGCAGCTCCACCATAGCAACTGAAGCTTTCTTT.